This TCR beta chain was identified during a study of a mutant IDH1 vaccine in newly diagnosed glioma. About the research overall: Every participant had undergone radiotherapy, temozolomide, or both before, and most underwent both.

The CDR3 is made up of 14 amino acids. V was trimmed by 6 bases and J by 0 bases, leaving 9 bases between them. The germline CDR1 and CDR2 sequences are MDHEN and SYDVKM. Only in-frame clones appear in the TCRdb table, and some are missing; sequencing was by immunoSEQ multiplex PCR. The sample yields 23,000 or so clones, 80% to 95% seen once. Stated time point: baseline, week 1 (first vaccination visit). Indicated treatment: pre-vaccination baseline after standard-of-care therapy. The starting material was PBMCs, obtained from a glioma patient treated with radiotherapy, temozolomide or both. This receptor was identified in a man aged 25 to 40 with glioma. The chain recombines TRBV28 with TRBJ2-1, with D hard to call. The CDR3 here is CASRPPVSYNEQFF. The CDR3 nucleotides are TGTGCCAGCAGGCCCCCGGTCTCCTACAATGAGCAGTTCTTC.